These T cell receptor beta chains were read from a single sample in a study of OX40 agonist ivuxolimab in advanced cancers. Sequenced by immunoSEQ multiplex PCR; TCRdb stores in-frame clones only, minus some. The sample lists fewer than 95,000 clones, under 90% seen once, with 0.35% to 0.45% in the top ten. Here the sequenced sample was CD4+ or CD8+ T cells sorted from blood, taken in a trial of the OX40 agonist ivuxolimab. The receptors stem from an adult with an advanced solid tumor such as melanoma, head and neck, liver or kidney cancer. CDR3s include the opening cysteine and the closing phenylalanine or tryptophan. The D gene is left open where the match is weak. Clone size is stated in some rows and not others, as once, few, many or a class when expanded.

-	TRBV6-5	TRBJ1-6	once	CASSYSRQFYNSPLHF	TGTGCCAGCAGTTACTCGAGGCAGTTCTATAATTCACCCCTCCACTTT
-	TRBV9	TRBJ1-4	-	CASSPRAGEANEKLFF	TGTGCCAGCAGCCCTCGGGCGGGGGAAGCTAATGAAAAACTGTTTTTT
TRBD2	TRBV7-3	TRBJ2-7	few	CASSSYTSGSIPYEQYF	TGTGCCAGCAGCTCCTATACTAGCGGGAGCATACCCTACGAGCAGTACTTC
-	TRBV5-1	TRBJ2-2	few	CASSLGTAGELFF	TGCGCCAGCAGCTTGGGAACGGCCGGGGAGCTGTTTTTT
-	TRBV28	TRBJ1-4	-	CASSLRGGSEKLFF	TGTGCCAGCAGTTTAAGGGGGGGTAGTGAAAAACTGTTTTTT
-	TRBV6-5	TRBJ2-1	few	CASRLNLLYNEQFF	TGTGCCAGCAGACTGAACCTCCTCTACAATGAGCAGTTCTTC
TRBD1	TRBV5-4	TRBJ2-2	-	CASSNTGAGELFF	TGTGCCAGCAGCAACACAGGGGCCGGGGAGCTGTTTTTT
TRBD2	TRBV7-9	TRBJ2-2	-	CASSLGGGRGAGELFF	TGTGCCAGCAGCTTAGGGGGCGGGAGAGGCGCCGGGGAGCTGTTTTTT
-	TRBV28	TRBJ1-2	-	CASGEHSRVNYGYTF	TGTGCCAGCGGAGAACACTCCAGGGTTAACTATGGCTACACCTTC
TRBD1	TRBV4-1	TRBJ1-1	-	CASSQPTGLNTEAFF	TGCGCCAGCAGCCAACCGACAGGGCTGAACACTGAAGCTTTCTTT
TRBD1	TRBV6-6	TRBJ1-2	-	CASSTPGTGTYGYTF	TGTGCCAGCAGTACCCCCGGGACAGGGACATATGGCTACACCTTC
TRBD1	TRBV2	TRBJ2-5	-	CASRGGQGLQETQYF	TGTGCCAGCAGGGGCGGACAGGGCCTACAAGAGACCCAGTACTTC
-	TRBV4-1	TRBJ1-6	-	CASSLEGDNSPLHF	TGCGCCAGCAGCCTCGAGGGGGATAATTCACCCCTCCACTTT
-	TRBV7-6	TRBJ1-1	-	CASSFADITNTEAFF	TGTGCCAGCAGCTTTGCAGACATAACGAACACTGAAGCTTTCTTT
TRBD1	TRBV29-1	TRBJ1-1	-	CSVLIRGQGRTEAFF	TGCAGCGTCCTCATTCGGGGACAGGGAAGGACTGAAGCTTTCTTT
TRBD1	TRBV5-4	TRBJ1-4	-	CASSPHPGQGTGEKLFF	TGTGCCAGCAGCCCGCACCCCGGACAGGGGACTGGAGAAAAACTGTTTTTT
TRBD1	TRBV7-9	TRBJ1-6	-	CASSLRGQGVSPLHF	TGTGCCAGCAGCTTAAGGGGACAGGGGGTCTCACCCCTCCACTTT
TRBD2	TRBV5-1	TRBJ2-2	-	CASSLGLASPGELFF	TGCGCCAGCAGCCTGGGACTAGCCAGCCCCGGGGAGCTGTTTTTT
TRBD2	TRBV30	TRBJ2-3	-	CACSGRSTDTQYF	TGTGCCTGTTCCGGGAGGAGCACAGATACGCAGTATTTT